The T cell receptor (beta chain) described here comes from a study of spatial heterogeneity in lung cancer. Many counts were recorded for this clonotype. Its antigen is undetermined. Every TCR cDNA molecule carried a tag that served as a unique molecular identifier. TCRdb re-called the 5' RACE reads with MiXCR, one entry per CDR3 protein. This table holds approximately 13,000 distinct CDR3 sequences, roughly 5.2% found once. Time point: sample taken at primary tumor resection. Study results and caveats: How many expanded intratumoral alpha and beta TCRs were present tracked the tumor mutation count, which was a count of nonsynonymous mutations.

Trimming removed 8 bases from V and 4 bases from J; junction bases left unmatched: 7. CDR3 length equals 13 residues. The receptor's source is a male donor with early-stage non-small cell lung cancer. This sequence joins TRBV12-3 or TRBV12-4 and TRBJ1-2, with TRBD1 matching over 7 bases. The input for sequencing was lung tumor tissue, taken at surgery. CDR3 residues: CASGEQGLYGYTF. The CDR3 DNA is TGTGCCAGCGGTGAACAGGGGCTCTATGGCTACACCTTC.